Below are 24 T cell receptor beta chains sequenced from a single sample in a study of persistence of HIV-infected CD4 T cells. Overlapping HIV-1 Gag 15-mer peptides at approximately 1 ug per peptide per mL were used. Sorting selected CD4+ T cells upregulating both CD40 ligand and CD69. These receptors' targets are unknown. This was the immunoSEQ version 4 assay in survey mode. Clones were read by immunoSEQ multiplex PCR, and TCRdb kept only the in-frame ones, dropping some. The data show 25,000 to 35,000 clones, roughly 70% seen once. The sample consisted of CD4+ T cells sorted from PBMCs after roughly 18-hour stimulation, taken from a patient who received antiretroviral therapy. These receptors originate from an adult man with HIV who was CMV-seropositive.

V gene TRBV10-3 combines with J gene TRBJ2-3; no firm D call. Germline loops: CDR1 ENHRY, CDR2 SYGVKD. V shed 2 bases and J shed 14 bases, with 14 bases lying between them. This CDR3 spans 12 amino acids. The CDR3 region is CAISEGETPGYF. The CDR3 DNA is TGTGCCATCAGTGAGGGGGAAACCCCCGGGTATTTT.

This clone counts as medium-sized. This chain joins TRBV24-1 and TRBJ2-3; D call uncertain. The CDR3 extends over 15 amino acids. Germline V CDR1 and CDR2: KGHDR, SFDVKD. V lost 0 bases and J 1 base, leaving 7 bases between the germline ends. The CDR3 sequence: CATSDLQPGTDTQYF. The CDR3, as DNA: TGTGCCACCAGTGATTTGCAACCCGGCACAGATACGCAGTATTTT.

The CDR3 DNA reads as TGTGCCAGCAGCCAAGAAAGAACAGACTACGAGCAGTACTTC. Its protein product is CASSQERTDYEQYF. V is TRBV4-2 and J is TRBJ2-7; D is uncertain. Trimming took 0 bases from V and 3 from J, leaving 9 bases between them. This CDR3 has 14 amino acids. Germline V lookup: CDR1 LGHNA, CDR2 YNFKEQ.

On this clone: The sample holds other DNA sequences that translate to the same CDR3. V is TRBV27 and J is TRBJ2-7, with TRBD1 identical over 7 bases. Germline CDR1 is MNHEY and CDR2 is SMNVEV (reference sequence). J lost 0 bases, V lost 9 bases, and 5 bases had no gene match. This CDR3 comprises 13 residues. The CDR3 sequence is CASGTANSYEQYF. CDR3 DNA: TGTGCCAGTGGGACAGCTAACTCCTACGAGCAGTACTTC.

J is TRBJ1-4 and V is TRBV2; TRBD1 agrees at 7 bases. From germline, CDR1 is SNHLY and CDR2 FYNNEI. CDR3 length: 14 amino acids. The J segment lost 6 bases and the V segment lost 3 bases, leaving 4 bases of the junction unmatched. DNA of the CDR3: TGTGCCAGCAGTGACCGGACAGGCGATGAAAAACTGTTTTTT. Protein sequence: CASSDRTGDEKLFF.

The V call is TRBV28, the J call TRBJ1-5, with D uncertain. The ends were cut back, 0 bases at V and 4 bases at J, with 4 bases in the middle. CDR1 and CDR2 (germline): MDHEN, SYDVKM. The CDR3 is made up of 13 amino acids. CDR3 region: CASSLWGNQPQHF. In DNA, the CDR3 is TGTGCCAGCAGTTTATGGGGTAATCAGCCCCAGCATTTT.

This chain joins TRBV19 and TRBJ2-6, with D tentatively TRBD1 (6 bases). CDR1 is LNHDA, CDR2 SQIVND, per germline (reference sequence). The CDR3 contains 15 residues. Trimming removed 4 bases from V and 0 bases from J, with 7 bases in between. CDR3 in amino acids: CASSKQGSGANVLTF. The CDR3 DNA follows: TGTGCCAGTAGTAAACAGGGCTCTGGGGCCAACGTCCTGACTTTC. Using reference TRBV19 and TRBJ2-6 for the parts outside the CDR3, the full variable domain is DGGITQSPKYLFRKEGQNVTLSCEQNLNHDAMYWYRQDPGQGLRLIYYSQIVNDFQKGDIAEGYSVSREKKESFPLTVTSAQKNPTAFYLCASSKQGSGANVLTFGAGSRLTVL.

The chain has TRBV10-2 and TRBJ2-5; D gene uncertain. Germline loops: CDR1 WSHSY, CDR2 SAAADI. CDR3 length: 14 residues. V shed 6 bases and J shed 3 bases, with 14 bases lying between them. The DNA for the CDR3 is TGCGCCAGCAGGATTGACTTGGGGAAAGAGACCCAGTACTTC. It yields the protein CASRIDLGKETQYF.

The chain combines TRBV9 with TRBJ2-1; tentative D call: TRBD1 (5 bases). Trimming left V 0 bases short and J 4 bases short, with 11 bases between. Germline CDR1 is SGDLS and CDR2 is YYNGEE. The CDR3 loop spans 15 amino acids. The CDR3 is CASSVEGVLYNEQFF. As DNA, the CDR3 is TGTGCCAGCAGCGTAGAAGGGGTCCTGTACAATGAGCAGTTCTTC.

The rearrangement uses TRBV27 and TRBJ1-2, with TRBD1 matching 9 bases. The germline V gene encodes CDR1 MNHEY and CDR2 SMNVEV (reference sequence). This CDR3 is 14 amino acids long. V was clipped by 6 bases and J by 6 bases; unmatched bases: 8. This CDR3 reads CASSRNTGGNGYTF. The DNA for the CDR3 is TGTGCCAGCAGCCGCAACACAGGGGGCAATGGCTACACCTTC.

By share of the sample, this clone is medium-sized (0.01 to 0.1%). The J gene is TRBJ1-3, the V gene TRBV19; D remains unclear. Germline V gene data show CDR1 as LNHDA and CDR2 as SQIVND (reference sequence). V was cut by 8 bases and J by 0 bases, with 11 bases left in between. The CDR3 runs 14 residues. As DNA, the CDR3 is TGTGCCAGTCAAGCAGACCACTCTGGAAACACCATATATTTT. It specifies CASQADHSGNTIYF.

The chain is built from TRBV19 and TRBJ2-1; 12 bases fit TRBD1. Trimming removed 5 bases from V and 5 bases from J; junction bases left unmatched: 4. This CDR3 comprises 15 residues. Germline CDR1 is LNHDA and CDR2 is SQIVND (reference sequence). This CDR3 is CASSGDRGHNNEQFF. The CDR3 coding sequence is TGTGCCAGTAGTGGGGACAGGGGGCACAACAATGAGCAGTTCTTC. The full variable domain, its missing parts supplied by reference TRBV19 and TRBJ2-1, is DGGITQSPKYLFRKEGQNVTLSCEQNLNHDAMYWYRQDPGQGLRLIYYSQIVNDFQKGDIAEGYSVSREKKESFPLTVTSAQKNPTAFYLCASSGDRGHNNEQFFGPGTRLTVL.

The gene calls are TRBV15 and TRBJ2-1, with 12 nucleotides matching TRBD2. Germline CDR1 is LNHNV and CDR2 is YYDKDF (reference sequence). This CDR3 is 18 amino acids long. V shed 4 bases and J 7 bases; nucleotides not matched to a gene: 14. This chain's CDR3 is CATSIARGRLAGENEQFF. The CDR3 region has the DNA TGTGCCACCAGCATCGCCCGGGGGAGACTAGCGGGGGAGAATGAGCAGTTCTTC.

The chain joins TRBV19 to TRBJ1-3; D is ambiguous. CDR3 size: 14 residues. V lost 3 bases to trimming and J lost 0 bases, with 6 bases between them. In germline, CDR1 is LNHDA, CDR2 SQIVND (reference sequence). The CDR3 sequence: CASSIGSSGNTIYF. Here the CDR3 DNA reads TGTGCCAGTAGTATCGGGAGCTCTGGAAACACCATATATTTT.

The rearrangement uses TRBV10-3 and TRBJ1-5; TRBD1 aligns across 7 bases. The length of the CDR3 is 16 residues. After removal of 11 bases from V and 4 bases from J, the junction contained 17 bases not matched to a gene. Germline assignment: CDR1 ENHRY and CDR2 SYGVKD. CDR3 region: CASSDRTKVANQPQHF. As DNA, the CDR3 is TGTGCCTCCTCGGACAGGACTAAGGTGGCGAATCAGCCCCAGCATTTT.

The V and J genes are TRBV29-1 and TRBJ1-2; 7 nucleotides agree with TRBD1. The CDR3 totals 13 residues. The germline V gene encodes CDR1 SQVTM and CDR2 ANQGSEA. The V gene end was trimmed by 2 bases and the J gene end by 4 bases; junction bases not matched to a gene: 4. CDR3 residues: CSVEPGGGYGYTF. CDR3 DNA sequence: TGCAGCGTTGAACCAGGGGGAGGCTATGGCTACACCTTC.

V gene TRBV30 combines with J gene TRBJ2-7, with a weak D call TRBD1 (6 bases). The CDR3 extends over 16 amino acids. Trimming took off 0 bases at V and 0 bases at J, with 15 bases between the two ends. Germline loops: CDR1 GTSNPN, CDR2 SVGIG (reference sequence). CDR3 residues: CAWSVPQGHSSYEQYF. CDR3 DNA: TGTGCCTGGAGTGTCCCCCAGGGGCACAGCTCCTACGAGCAGTACTTC.

This chain links TRBV18 with TRBJ2-7, with 10 nucleotides matching TRBD1. Germline V gives CDR1 KGHSH, CDR2 LQKENI. V trimming: 3 bases; J trimming: 5 bases; junction bases outside the gene matches: 7. The CDR3 length is 15 residues. The CDR3, as DNA: TGTGCCAGCTCACCTCAGACAGGGGGCAGCGACGAGCAGTACTTC. Residues: CASSPQTGGSDEQYF.

V is TRBV5-1 and J is TRBJ2-5; D is possibly TRBD1 (6 bases). This CDR3 region has 16 residues. Trimming removed 4 bases at V and 1 base at J, with 17 bases between. CDR1 and CDR2 from the germline V gene are SGHRS and YFSETQ. CDR3 region: CASSPQGRRGQETQYF. CDR3 nucleotide sequence: TGCGCCAGCAGCCCACAGGGTCGTAGGGGCCAAGAGACCCAGTACTTC.

The CDR3 region has the DNA TGTGCCAGCAGCTTTACTAGCGACGCAGATACGCAGTATTTT. The encoded protein is CASSFTSDADTQYF. This chain links TRBV5-4 with TRBJ2-3; the match to TRBD2 covers 7 bases. Germline trimming cut 2 bases from V and 4 bases from J; bases unmatched to any gene: 4. Germline V gives CDR1 SGHNT, CDR2 YYREEE (reference sequence). The CDR3 spans 14 residues.

This clone was counted a few times. The chain uses TRBV7-9 and TRBJ2-7; TRBD2 matches 10 bases. The CDR3 runs 14 residues. Germline assignment: CDR1 SEHNR and CDR2 FQNEAQ (reference sequence). V shed 1 base and J 6 bases; nucleotides not matched to a gene: 3. CDR3 in DNA: TGTGCCAGCAGCTTAGTAGCGGGGGGATCCGAGCAGTACTTC. Translating gives CASSLVAGGSEQYF.

V usage is TRBV6-1 and J usage is TRBJ1-5; 9 bases line up with TRBD1. The CDR3 spans 15 residues. The junction had 4 bases not matched to a gene; V was cut back by 1 base and J by 6 bases. CDR1 and CDR2 from the germline V gene are MNHNS and SASEGT. The CDR3 sequence is CASSEGGTGSQPQHF. Here the CDR3 DNA reads TGTGCCAGCAGTGAAGGGGGGACAGGGAGTCAGCCCCAGCATTTT.

Remarks on this clone: This specimen includes other DNA sequences encoding the same CDR3. This chain connects TRBV12-3 or TRBV12-4 to TRBJ2-1; 7 bases match TRBD2. The CDR3 runs 12 residues. The V and J ends lost 2 bases and 10 bases, in that order; junction bases with no gene match: 2. DNA of the CDR3: TGTGCCAGCAGTTTAACGGGGGGAGAGCAGTTCTTC. Amino acids: CASSLTGGEQFF.

This chain links TRBV19 with TRBJ1-5, with a possible D match to TRBD1 (6 bases). The length of the CDR3 is 13 residues. V was shortened by 6 bases and J by 4 bases, with 10 bases between the two germline ends. Germline loops: CDR1 LNHDA, CDR2 SQIVND (reference sequence). The CDR3 here is CASRDSGNQPQHF. The CDR3 nucleotides read TGTGCCAGTAGGGACAGCGGGAATCAGCCCCAGCATTTT.